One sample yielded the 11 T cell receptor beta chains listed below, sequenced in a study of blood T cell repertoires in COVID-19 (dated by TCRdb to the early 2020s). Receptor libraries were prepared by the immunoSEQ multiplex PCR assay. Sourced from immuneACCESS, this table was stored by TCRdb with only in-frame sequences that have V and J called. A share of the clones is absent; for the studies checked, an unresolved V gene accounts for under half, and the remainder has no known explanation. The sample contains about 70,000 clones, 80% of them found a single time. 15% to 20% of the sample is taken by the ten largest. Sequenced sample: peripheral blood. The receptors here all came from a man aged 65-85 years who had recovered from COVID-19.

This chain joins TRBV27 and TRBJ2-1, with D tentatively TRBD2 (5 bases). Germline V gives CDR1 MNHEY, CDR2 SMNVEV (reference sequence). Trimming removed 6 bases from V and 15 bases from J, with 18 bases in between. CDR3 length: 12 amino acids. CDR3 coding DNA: TGTGCCAGCAGCGGACTTCCGATTCGGCCGTTCTTC. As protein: CASSGLPIRPFF.

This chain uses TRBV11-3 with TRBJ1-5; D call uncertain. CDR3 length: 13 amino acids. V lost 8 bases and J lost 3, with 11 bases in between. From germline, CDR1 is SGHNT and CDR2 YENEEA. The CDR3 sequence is CASSRQANQPQHF. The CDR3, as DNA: TGTGCCAGCTCTCGGCAGGCCAATCAGCCCCAGCATTTT.

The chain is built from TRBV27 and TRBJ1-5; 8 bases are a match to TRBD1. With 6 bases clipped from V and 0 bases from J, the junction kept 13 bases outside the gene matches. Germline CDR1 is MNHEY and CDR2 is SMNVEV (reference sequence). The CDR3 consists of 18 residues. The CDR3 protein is CASRRQGRVGNSNQPQHF. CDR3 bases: TGTGCCAGCAGACGACAGGGGAGAGTCGGAAATAGCAATCAGCCCCAGCATTTT.

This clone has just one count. The CDR3 spells CASSRGINSPLHF. The CDR3 region has the DNA TGTGCCAGCAGCCGCGGGATTAATTCACCCCTCCACTTT. The V and J genes are TRBV3-1 (or the pseudogene TRBV3-2) and TRBJ1-6; D is uncertain. Per the germline V gene, CDR1 is LGHDT and CDR2 is YNNKEL (reference sequence). Trimming took 4 bases from V and 6 from J, leaving 7 bases between them. CDR3 length: 13 amino acids.

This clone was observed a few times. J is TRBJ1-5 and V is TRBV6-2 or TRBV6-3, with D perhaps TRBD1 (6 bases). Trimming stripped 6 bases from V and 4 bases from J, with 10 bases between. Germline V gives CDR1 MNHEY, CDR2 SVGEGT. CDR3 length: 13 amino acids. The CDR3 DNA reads TGTGCCAGCAGCCGGACAGTAAATCAGCCCCAGCATTTT. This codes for CASSRTVNQPQHF.

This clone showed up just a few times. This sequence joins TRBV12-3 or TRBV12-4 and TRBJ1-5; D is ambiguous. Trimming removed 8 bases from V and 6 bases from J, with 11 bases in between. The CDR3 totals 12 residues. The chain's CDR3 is CASGRVAQPQHF. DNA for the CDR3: TGTGCCAGCGGCCGGGTTGCTCAGCCCCAGCATTTT.

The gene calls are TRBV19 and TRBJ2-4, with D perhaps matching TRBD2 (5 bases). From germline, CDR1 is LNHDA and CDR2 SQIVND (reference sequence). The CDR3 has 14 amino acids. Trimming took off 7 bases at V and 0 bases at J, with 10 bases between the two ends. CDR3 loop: CASTLGGAKNIQYF. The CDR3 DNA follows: TGTGCCAGTACCCTAGGAGGAGCCAAAAACATTCAGTACTTC.

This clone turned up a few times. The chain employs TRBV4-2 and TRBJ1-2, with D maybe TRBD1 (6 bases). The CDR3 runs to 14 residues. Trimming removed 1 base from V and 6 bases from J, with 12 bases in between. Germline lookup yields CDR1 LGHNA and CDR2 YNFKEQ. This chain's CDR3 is CASSQAWQGNGYTF. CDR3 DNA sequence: TGTGCCAGCAGCCAAGCATGGCAGGGGAATGGCTACACCTTC.

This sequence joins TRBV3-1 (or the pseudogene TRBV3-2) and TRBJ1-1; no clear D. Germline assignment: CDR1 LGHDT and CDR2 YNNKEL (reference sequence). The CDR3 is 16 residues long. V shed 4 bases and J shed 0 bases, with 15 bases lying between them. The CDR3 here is CASSPQDGSMNTEAFF. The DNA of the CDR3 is TGTGCCAGCAGCCCCCAGGATGGGAGTATGAACACTGAAGCTTTCTTT.

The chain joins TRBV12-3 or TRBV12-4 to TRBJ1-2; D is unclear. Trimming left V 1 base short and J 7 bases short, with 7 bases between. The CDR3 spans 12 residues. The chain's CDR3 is CASSLDHSGYTF. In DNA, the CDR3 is TGTGCCAGCAGTTTAGACCACTCTGGCTACACCTTC.

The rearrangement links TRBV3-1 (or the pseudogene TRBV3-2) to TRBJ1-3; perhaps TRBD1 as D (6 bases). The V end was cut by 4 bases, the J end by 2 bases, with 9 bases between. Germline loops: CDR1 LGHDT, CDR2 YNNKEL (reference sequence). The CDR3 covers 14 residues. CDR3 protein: CASSPRTAGNTIYF. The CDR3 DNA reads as TGTGCCAGCAGCCCGCGGACAGCTGGAAACACCATATATTTT.